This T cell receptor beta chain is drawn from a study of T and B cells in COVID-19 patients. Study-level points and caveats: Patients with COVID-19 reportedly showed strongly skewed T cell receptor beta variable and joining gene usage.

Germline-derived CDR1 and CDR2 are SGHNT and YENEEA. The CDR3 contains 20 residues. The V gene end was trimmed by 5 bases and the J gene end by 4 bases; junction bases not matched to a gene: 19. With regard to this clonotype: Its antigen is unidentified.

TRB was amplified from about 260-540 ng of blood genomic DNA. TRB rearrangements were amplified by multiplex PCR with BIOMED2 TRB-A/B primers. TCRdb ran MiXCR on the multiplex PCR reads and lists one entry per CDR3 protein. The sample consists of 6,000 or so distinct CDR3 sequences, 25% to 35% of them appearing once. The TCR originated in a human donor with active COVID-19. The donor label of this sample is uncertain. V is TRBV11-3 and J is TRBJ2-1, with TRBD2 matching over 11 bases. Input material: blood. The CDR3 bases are TGTGCCAGCAGCCCCCCAGGAGGATGGGCCGGGACTAGCGGATACAATGAGCAGTTCTTC. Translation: CASSPPGGWAGTSGYNEQFF.